This entry is about one T cell receptor (beta chain). The data derive from a study of T cells expressing NK-cell markers. TCRdb reprocessed the 5' RACE reads and keeps a single row for each CDR3 protein, giving no DNA. This listing includes approximately 420,000 distinct CDR3 sequences. This receptor was taken from a woman in her 50s in good health. The sequenced material came from blood T cells: a sorted CD56 or NKG2C T cell subset, CD4+ or CD8+ T cells, or bulk PBMC T cells (not recorded which).

The CDR3 sequence is CASSLTRLAGREWYF. The chain employs TRBV5-5 and TRBJ2-3; TCRdb picks TRBD2, but there is no DNA to check that call. The germline V gene encodes CDR1 SGHKS and CDR2 YYEKEE (reference sequence). This CDR3 spans 15 amino acids. The entire variable domain, with the rest obtained from reference TRBV5-5 and TRBJ2-3, is as follows: DAGVTQSPTHLIKTRGQQVTLRCSPISGHKSVSWYQQVLGQGPQFIFQYYEKEERGRGNFPDRFSARQFPNYSSELNVNALLLGDSALYLCASSLTRLAGREWYFGPGTRLTVL.